Listed here are 4 T cell receptor beta chains from one sample, sequenced in a study of preoperative IRX-2 immunotherapy in early breast cancer. Regarding treatment: preoperative locoregional IRX-2 cytokine immunotherapy. Some clones are missing from TCRdb's copy, which holds only in-frame ones; the method was immunoSEQ multiplex PCR. The data contain roughly 24,000 clones, about 95% of them seen just once; the ten biggest clones take up 15% to 20%. The sample in question was tumor tissue, obtained after IRX-2 immunotherapy. The source of these receptors is a human donor with breast cancer.

This clone appeared once. The chain recombines TRBV7-9 with TRBJ1-1; D is perhaps TRBD1 (5 bases). The germline V gene has CDR1 SEHNR and CDR2 FQNEAQ (reference sequence). The V gene lost 3 bases and the J gene lost 5 bases, with 13 bases spanning the gap. The CDR3 extends over 14 amino acids. The CDR3 spells CASSFEGLGTEAFF. In DNA, the CDR3 is TGTGCCAGCAGCTTTGAGGGGTTAGGTACTGAAGCTTTCTTT.

The CDR3 sequence is CASSQVGRQATGELFF. For the CDR3, the DNA is TGCGCCAGCAGCCAAGTAGGCCGGCAGGCCACCGGGGAGCTGTTTTTT. V and J are TRBV4-1 and TRBJ2-2; the D is unclear. V was clipped by 1 base and J by 4 bases, with 13 bases between them. This CDR3 has 16 residues. Germline CDR1 is MGHRA and CDR2 is YSYEKL.

V usage is TRBV19 and J usage is TRBJ2-7; TRBD1 aligns across 8 bases. With V trimmed by 3 bases and J by 0 bases, 1 base remained unmatched. This CDR3 is 14 amino acids long. Germline V gives CDR1 LNHDA, CDR2 SQIVND (reference sequence). This chain's CDR3 is CASSMTGDSYEQYF. Written as DNA, the CDR3 is TGTGCCAGTAGTATGACAGGGGACTCCTACGAGCAGTACTTC.

The chain recombines TRBV5-1 with TRBJ2-3; D may match TRBD1 or TRBD2 (7 bases each). Trimming removed 7 bases from V and 3 bases from J, with 15 bases in between. Germline values: CDR1 SGHRS, CDR2 YFSETQ. This CDR3 region has 14 residues. CDR3 DNA: TGCGCCAGCCAGGGGGGGGCTGGTACAGATACGCAGTATTTT. Translation: CASQGGAGTDTQYF.